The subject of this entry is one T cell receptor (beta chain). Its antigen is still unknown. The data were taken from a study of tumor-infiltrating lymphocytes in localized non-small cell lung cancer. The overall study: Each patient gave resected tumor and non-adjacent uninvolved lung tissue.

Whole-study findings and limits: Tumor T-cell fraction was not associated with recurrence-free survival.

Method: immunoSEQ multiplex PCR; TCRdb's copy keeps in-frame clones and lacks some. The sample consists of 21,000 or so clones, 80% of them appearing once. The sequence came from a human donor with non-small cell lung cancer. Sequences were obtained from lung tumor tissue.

DNA for the CDR3: TGTGCCAGTAGTATAGGGGGACTAGCGGCCTACGAGCAGTACTTC. Its translation is CASSIGGLAAYEQYF. The chain carries TRBV19 and TRBJ2-7, with 11 nucleotides matching TRBD2. J was trimmed by 2 bases and V by 1 base; bases with no gene match: 1. Germline-derived CDR1 and CDR2 are LNHDA and SQIVND (reference sequence). The CDR3 totals 15 residues. Combining the CDR3 with reference TRBV19 and TRBJ2-7 gives the whole variable domain DGGITQSPKYLFRKEGQNVTLSCEQNLNHDAMYWYRQDPGQGLRLIYYSQIVNDFQKGDIAEGYSVSREKKESFPLTVTSAQKNPTAFYLCASSIGGLAAYEQYFGPGTRLTVT.